This T cell receptor beta chain was retrieved from a study of CD8+ T cells in alopecia areata. Background on the study: The study gave treated patients oral tofacitinib at 5 to 10 mg twice daily.

This clone occurred a few times. This sample also contains other DNA sequences that code for the same CDR3. Individuals with alopecia areata gave both lesional scalp punch biopsies and peripheral blood for collection. Reverse transcription of extracted RNA yielded cDNA, which provided the sequencing template. The data were produced by immunoSEQ multiplex PCR, yet TCRdb's version contains in-frame clones alone and is incomplete. This table holds some 120,000 clones, 45% to 65% found once. Trimming removed 3 bases from V and 7 bases from J, with 7 bases in between. Germline V gene sequence: CDR1 KGHSH, CDR2 LQKENI. The CDR3 contains 12 residues.

Specimen: CD4+ T cells sorted from blood, collected at week 0. The V gene is TRBV18, the J gene TRBJ2-1; D unresolved. The TCR originated in a human donor with alopecia areata. The CDR3 spells CASSPSRNEQFF. For the CDR3, the DNA is TGTGCCAGCTCACCTAGCCGTAATGAGCAGTTCTTC.